This T cell receptor (beta chain) was captured by sequencing in a study of regulatory T cells in long-lasting Graves disease. There are many counts of this clonotype. Time point denoted: newly diagnosed GD, antithyroid drugs for less than 3 months. From RNA extracted from PBMCs, the TCR library was made. This CDR3 spans 15 amino acids. V lost 2 bases and J lost 2, with 13 bases in between. The germline V gene has CDR1 MNHEY and CDR2 SVGAGI. Combining iRepertoire HTBI primers with Arm-PCR of CDR3 regions, the authors built TCR beta libraries. Each CDR3 protein gets one entry after TCRdb re-called the multiplex PCR reads with MiXCR. Here the sample spans about 500,000 distinct CDR3 sequences, 16% being singletons. This sample also belongs to another study, concerning T cells in Graves' hyperthyroidism and ophthalmopathy.

The chain recombines TRBV6-5 with TRBJ2-7; D could derive from TRBD1 or TRBD2 (5 bases each). The sample was peripheral blood mononuclear cells (PBMCs), taken at new diagnosis, from a patient treated with antithyroid drugs. This sequence originates from a man aged 35 to 55 with Graves disease. CDR3 residues: CASSYEAGRPYEQYF. CDR3 DNA: TGTGCCAGCAGTTACGAAGCAGGGAGACCCTACGAGCAGTACTTC.